This T cell receptor beta chain comes out of a study of blood T cell repertoires in COVID-19. Study-wide context: PBMCs, B-cell-depleted T cells, or T cells were the source of the cDNA or gDNA that made up the material.

Sequencing was performed with immunoSEQ multiplex PCR; in TCRdb, only in-frame clones are kept and a portion is missing. The sample has about 230,000 clones; 75% to 85% are singletons. Patients of the Seattle cohort, enrolled during active infection, were followed longitudinally. Germline values: CDR1 SGHKS, CDR2 YYEKEE (reference sequence). J gave up 0 bases and V 6 bases, and 11 bases lay outside the gene matches. The CDR3 runs to 17 residues. This sequence originates from a woman under 40 with COVID-19, enrolled during active disease. The J gene is TRBJ2-1, the V gene TRBV5-5; 8 bases match TRBD2. Sequenced: peripheral blood. In nucleotides, the CDR3 is TGTGCCAGCAACCCCCTGGCTCTAGCGGGCTCCTACAATGAGCAGTTCTTC. It is translated as CASNPLALAGSYNEQFF.